The 26 T cell receptor beta chains below all came from one sample that was sequenced in a study of blood T cell repertoires in COVID-19. Clones were sequenced by immunoSEQ multiplex PCR, and TCRdb holds only the in-frame ones, with some missing. The sample lists about 130,000 clones; approximately 86% were seen once. Material: PBMCs or T cells enriched from blood (not recorded which). These receptors were collected from a woman aged 45-60 years who had recovered from COVID-19.

This chain links TRBV5-1 with TRBJ1-3; D call uncertain. V lost 0 bases, J lost 1 base, and 14 bases lay in between. Germline CDR1 is SGHRS and CDR2 is YFSETQ. The CDR3 contains 17 residues. The CDR3 protein is CASSLERVGVSGNTIYF. CDR3 bases: TGCGCCAGCAGCTTGGAACGGGTGGGAGTATCTGGAAACACCATATATTTT.

The CDR3 spells CASSSPGQGTYGYTF. The CDR3 DNA sequence: TGTGCCAGCAGCAGCCCCGGACAGGGAACCTATGGCTACACCTTC. V and J are TRBV3-1 (or the pseudogene TRBV3-2) and TRBJ1-2, with 8 bases fitting TRBD1. The CDR3 covers 15 residues. Trimming at V came to 5 bases and at J to 4 bases, leaving 9 bases not matched to a gene. CDR1 LGHDT and CDR2 YNNKEL come from the germline V gene (reference sequence).

The chain links TRBV5-1 to TRBJ1-1, with unresolved D. The V gene lost 3 bases and the J gene lost 4 bases, with 13 bases spanning the gap. The CDR3 consists of 14 residues. Per the germline V gene, CDR1 is SGHRS and CDR2 is YFSETQ. CDR3 bases: TGCGCCAGCAGCTCCACGGGAGGGAGCACTGAAGCTTTCTTT. Translating it yields CASSSTGGSTEAFF.

The CDR3 loop is CASRDNSNTGELFF. CDR3 nucleotides: TGCGCCAGCAGGGACAACTCGAACACCGGGGAGCTGTTTTTT. The chain employs TRBV10-2 and TRBJ2-2; a weak D match, TRBD1 (5 bases). This CDR3 region has 14 residues. Germline loops: CDR1 WSHSY, CDR2 SAAADI. Between the trimmed V and J ends, which lost 6 bases and 0 bases, there was a span of 8 bases.

V is TRBV29-1 and J is TRBJ1-3; possible D gene TRBD1, 5 bases. Trimming cost V 6 bases and J 6 bases, with 18 bases left between them. This CDR3 spans 14 amino acids. Germline values: CDR1 SQVTM, CDR2 ANQGSEA. This CDR3 reads CSVKKDRDENTIYF. The CDR3 nucleotides are TGCAGCGTGAAAAAAGACAGAGATGAAAACACCATATATTTT.

This chain links TRBV5-4 with TRBJ1-3; no definite D call. The CDR3 covers 17 residues. Trimming left V 1 base short and J 0 bases short, with 14 bases between. CDR1 and CDR2 from the germline V gene are SGHNT and YYREEE (reference sequence). The CDR3 protein is CASSLSSALLSGNTIYF. DNA for the CDR3: TGTGCCAGCAGCTTGTCATCCGCTTTACTCTCTGGAAACACCATATATTTT.

The chain employs TRBV19 and TRBJ1-5, with 9 bases fitting TRBD1. The J segment lost 5 bases and the V segment lost 4 bases, leaving 6 bases of the junction unmatched. The CDR3 consists of 15 residues. Germline assignment: CDR1 LNHDA and CDR2 SQIVND (reference sequence). In DNA form, the CDR3 reads TGTGCCAGTAGTACGGACAGGGGTAGATATCAGCCCCAGCATTTT. Residues: CASSTDRGRYQPQHF.

The rearrangement links TRBV7-2 to TRBJ2-2; D unclear. The CDR3 loop spans 13 amino acids. Germline loops: CDR1 SGHTA, CDR2 FQGNSA. The V gene lost 3 bases and the J gene lost 5 bases, with 7 bases spanning the gap. CDR3 bases: TGTGCCAGCAGCTTCACTGGTACCGGGGAGCTGTTTTTT. Translated, it gives CASSFTGTGELFF.

The V call is TRBV4-1, the J call TRBJ2-1; tentative D call: TRBD2 (6 bases). Trimming took off 7 bases at V and 1 base at J, with 11 bases between the two ends. There are 14 residues in the CDR3. CDR1 is MGHRA and CDR2 is YSYEKL in the germline V gene. CDR3 nucleotides: TGCGCCAGCAAGGAGGAGGGATCCTACAATGAGCAGTTCTTC. Amino acid sequence: CASKEEGSYNEQFF.

The V and J genes are TRBV7-9 and TRBJ2-1; 9 nucleotides align to TRBD2. V was pared by 5 bases and J by 9 bases, with 5 bases of the junction left unmatched. The V gene's germline CDR1 is SEHNR and CDR2 FQNEAQ (reference sequence). This CDR3 contains 13 residues. As DNA, the CDR3 is TGTGCCAGCAGCCCCGCGGGGGGGGGTGAGCAGTTCTTC. Translating gives CASSPAGGGEQFF. Variable domain in full (rest from reference TRBV7-9 and TRBJ2-1): DTGVSQNPRHKITKRGQNVTFRCDPISEHNRLYWYRQTLGQGPEFLTYFQNEAQLEKSRLLSDRFSAERPKGSFSTLEIQRTEQGDSAMYLCASSPAGGGEQFFGPGTRLTVL.

The CDR3 sequence: CASSFPVGVGFNEQFF. The CDR3 DNA is TGTGCCAGCAGCTTTCCGGTAGGGGTGGGCTTTAATGAGCAGTTCTTC. V and J are TRBV6-6 and TRBJ2-1, with D perhaps matching TRBD1 (5 bases). The germline CDR1 and CDR2 sequences are MNHNY and SVGAGI (reference sequence). The CDR3 loop spans 16 amino acids. V dropped 6 bases and J dropped 7 bases, with 22 bases sitting between them.

The chain uses TRBV25-1 and TRBJ2-3; perhaps TRBD1 as D (5 bases). The CDR3 length is 15 residues. Germline CDR1 MGHDK, CDR2 SYGVNS. Trimming pared 1 base from V and 2 bases from J, leaving 10 bases between. CDR3 residues: CASSELEGATDTQYF. In nucleotides, the CDR3 is TGTGCCAGCAGTGAATTAGAAGGGGCCACAGATACGCAGTATTTT.

The chain uses TRBV7-8 and TRBJ1-6, with D uncertain. The germline V gene encodes CDR1 SGHVS and CDR2 FQNEAQ. The CDR3 length is 15 residues. V lost 0 bases and J 6 bases, leaving 9 bases between the germline ends. The CDR3 DNA reads as TGTGCCAGCAGCTTAGCTCCCGTTCTTAATTCACCCCTCCACTTT. Translated: CASSLAPVLNSPLHF.

This chain joins TRBV18 and TRBJ1-2; D remains unclear. Per germline, CDR1 KGHSH and CDR2 LQKENI. The CDR3 loop spans 11 amino acids. Deletions cut 4 bases from V and 7 bases from J, with 7 bases between. This CDR3 is CASSLTSGYTF. The CDR3 DNA reads as TGTGCCAGCTCACTAACTAGTGGCTACACCTTC.

The J gene is TRBJ1-1, the V gene TRBV9; the match to TRBD1 covers 8 bases. With V trimmed by 3 bases and J by 6 bases, 10 bases remained unmatched. The CDR3 is made up of 15 amino acids. Germline V lookup: CDR1 SGDLS, CDR2 YYNGEE. The CDR3 sequence is CASSAPGQVVAEAFF. The CDR3 nucleotides read TGTGCCAGCAGCGCGCCGGGACAGGTAGTAGCTGAAGCTTTCTTT.

This chain uses TRBV28 with TRBJ1-2, with no clear D. Germline V lookup: CDR1 MDHEN, CDR2 SYDVKM. There are 18 residues in the CDR3. Trimming left V 1 base short and J 5 bases short, with 23 bases between. CDR3 DNA sequence: TGTGCCAGCAGTTTATTCGCCACTTCCGGACGGGAGTCTTATGGCTACACCTTC. This codes for CASSLFATSGRESYGYTF.

For the CDR3, the DNA is TGTGCCACCAGTGATTTCGCGGGGGGCGGACATAGCAATCAGCCCCAGCATTTT. Amino acids: CATSDFAGGGHSNQPQHF. V is TRBV24-1 and J is TRBJ1-5, with D perhaps matching TRBD1 (6 bases). The germline V and J ends were trimmed by 1 base and 0 bases, with 15 bases remaining between them. Germline V gene data show CDR1 as KGHDR and CDR2 as SFDVKD. The CDR3 runs 18 residues.

The chain couples TRBV18 to TRBJ2-4, with a weak D call TRBD1 (5 bases). Germline-derived CDR1 and CDR2 are KGHSH and LQKENI. The CDR3 spans 14 residues. V was cut by 0 bases and J by 6 bases, with 9 bases left in between. CDR3: CASSPPADRNIQYF. CDR3 DNA sequence: TGTGCCAGCTCACCACCCGCAGACAGAAACATTCAGTACTTC.

The rearrangement joins TRBV18 to TRBJ2-1; 9 bases fit TRBD1. Trimming removed 3 bases from V and 9 bases from J; junction bases left unmatched: 9. This CDR3 is 15 amino acids long. Germline V CDR1 and CDR2: KGHSH, LQKENI. CDR3 protein: CASSPKRTGAGEQFF. DNA of the CDR3: TGTGCCAGCTCACCTAAGAGGACAGGGGCGGGTGAGCAGTTCTTC.

The V and J genes are TRBV10-3 and TRBJ2-1; 11 nucleotides agree with TRBD2. The CDR3 covers 15 residues. The germline CDR1 and CDR2 sequences are ENHRY and SYGVKD. V dropped 6 bases and J dropped 4; count of bases not matched to a gene: 5. CDR3 in DNA: TGTGCCATCAGCGGACTAGCGGGCCAGTACAATGAGCAGTTCTTC. Its protein is CAISGLAGQYNEQFF.

CDR3 sequence (DNA): TGTGCCAGCAGACCGTTGGGGGGGCCTGGGGCCAACGTCCTGACTTTC. Its translation is CASRPLGGPGANVLTF. This chain joins TRBV2 and TRBJ2-6, with TRBD2 as a possible D gene (7 bases). The CDR3 covers 16 residues. Germline-derived CDR1 and CDR2 are SNHLY and FYNNEI. Trimming cost V 6 bases and J 2 bases, with 14 bases left between them.

The rearrangement links TRBV5-6 to TRBJ1-2; possibly TRBD1 for D (5 bases). V lost 3 bases and J lost 7, with 13 bases in between. The CDR3 is made up of 13 amino acids. CDR1 and CDR2 from the germline V gene are SGHDT and YYEEEE. CDR3 region: CASSWEGLGGYTF. CDR3 DNA sequence: TGTGCCAGCAGCTGGGAGGGACTCGGTGGCTACACCTTC.

This clone has a handful of counts. V usage is TRBV4-1 and J usage is TRBJ1-4, with D perhaps matching TRBD1 (6 bases). The germline V and J ends were trimmed by 1 base and 7 bases, with 16 bases remaining between them. Germline loops: CDR1 MGHRA, CDR2 YSYEKL. The CDR3 length is 16 residues. In DNA, the CDR3 is TGCGCCAGCAGCCAAGGTTCTGTTAGGGGGACTGAAAAACTGTTTTTT. It encodes CASSQGSVRGTEKLFF.

About this clone itself: The junction departs from germline at one end; a sequencing error may be responsible. The CDR3 sequence: CASGHPSGGHYEQYF. The CDR3 DNA reads TGTGCCAGCGGCCATCCTAGCGGGGGCCACTACGAGCAGTACTTC. This chain links TRBV14 with TRBJ2-7, with 10 bases that match TRBD2. Germline V lookup: CDR1 SGHDN, CDR2 FVKESK. There are 15 residues in the CDR3.

The rearrangement joins TRBV28 to TRBJ1-4, with a weak D call TRBD1 (5 bases). This CDR3 contains 12 residues. CDR1 MDHEN and CDR2 SYDVKM come from the germline V gene. With 7 bases removed from V and 8 bases from J, the gap between germline ends came to 11 bases. Here the CDR3 DNA reads TGTGCCAGCAAGGGGCCCGGGGAAAAACTGTTTTTT. Protein: CASKGPGEKLFF.

The gene calls are TRBV6-1 and TRBJ1-6; 10 bases are shared with TRBD1. Germline CDR1 is MNHNS and CDR2 is SASEGT. After removal of 2 bases from V and 7 bases from J, the junction contained 2 bases not matched to a gene. There are 15 residues in the CDR3. CDR3 residues: CASSEMTGGNSPLHF. As DNA, the CDR3 is TGTGCCAGCAGTGAAATGACAGGGGGCAATTCACCCCTCCACTTT.